The table lists the clone carrying this T cell receptor (beta chain) with many counts. Its antigen is still unknown. The record originates from a study of CD8 T cells in ankylosing spondylitis. TCRdb re-called the 5' RACE reads through MiXCR, storing one row per CDR3 protein. In the table there are 200,000 to 250,000 distinct CDR3 sequences, approximately 7.6% of which are singletons. General study findings and limits: The disease-linked clones had a CD8+ phenotype and low blood frequencies. Within matched ankylosing spondylitis synovial fluid, disease-linked clones were reportedly significantly enriched. Previously reported in reactive arthritis synovial fluid and blood were some of the motif variants.

CDR3 length equals 18 residues. Germline V CDR1 and CDR2: SGHAT, FQNNGV. V was shortened by 5 bases and J by 0 bases, with 23 bases between the two germline ends. Specimen: blood, either unsorted or a sorted T cell fraction (not recorded which). The chain couples TRBV11-2 to TRBJ2-7; a possible D gene is TRBD2 (6 bases). This clonotype was sampled from a female donor with ankylosing spondylitis or in good health (not recorded which). The CDR3 bases are TGTGCCAGCAGCCCATACTGGGACCGGCGGCGGGGCTCCTACGAGCAGTACTTC. This gives the protein CASSPYWDRRRGSYEQYF.